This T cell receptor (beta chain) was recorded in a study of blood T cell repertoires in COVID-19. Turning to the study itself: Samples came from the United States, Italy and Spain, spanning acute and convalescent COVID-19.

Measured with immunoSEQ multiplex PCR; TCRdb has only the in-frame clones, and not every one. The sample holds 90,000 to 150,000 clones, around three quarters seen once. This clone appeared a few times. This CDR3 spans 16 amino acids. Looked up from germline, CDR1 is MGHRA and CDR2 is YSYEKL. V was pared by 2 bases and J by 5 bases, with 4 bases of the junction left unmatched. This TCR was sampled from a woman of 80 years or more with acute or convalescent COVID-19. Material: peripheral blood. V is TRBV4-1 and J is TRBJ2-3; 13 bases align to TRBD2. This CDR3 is CASSQPLAGGQDTQYF. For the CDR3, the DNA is TGCGCCAGCAGCCAACCACTAGCGGGGGGGCAAGATACGCAGTATTTT.